The clone carrying this T cell receptor (beta chain) has a count of ten or more. This specimen belongs to a study of T-cell reconstitution after alpha-beta-depleted transplantation in children. V lost 6 bases and J 4 bases, leaving 12 bases between the germline ends. The CDR3 covers 13 residues. The authors prepared the TCRbeta library with unique molecular identifiers. In TCRdb, the PCR reads were re-called with MiXCR into one record per CDR3 protein. The data show hundreds of thousands of distinct CDR3 sequences, about a tenth seen once. This TCR derives from a human donor who donated a stem cell graft to a child with SCID. The specimen comprised PBMCs from the stem cell graft donor, sampled from the stem cell graft. The chain couples TRBV12-3 or TRBV12-4 to TRBJ1-2, with D perhaps TRBD1 (6 bases). This CDR3 is CASSLGGTYGYTF. The CDR3 region has the DNA TGTGCCAGCAGCCTAGGGGGGACCTATGGCTACACCTTC.